This T cell receptor beta chain was found in a study of cytomegalovirus exposure and HLA in healthy donors. General study findings and limits: The authors later found HLA-associated TCR beta chains more clonally expanded than equally common others.

Regarding this clone: Its target is unknown.

The PCR used 60 Vbeta and 13 Jbeta primers. Profiling relied on immunoSEQ multiplex PCR, and the TCRdb table lists in-frame clones only, not all of them. The repertoire holds 130,000 to 150,000 clones, with about 78% as singletons. CDR1 SGHDT and CDR2 YYEEEE come from the germline V gene. The CDR3 length is 13 residues. After removal of 0 bases from V and 7 bases from J, the junction contained 4 bases not matched to a gene. The specimen was PBMCs. The sequence was obtained from a man between 40 and 49 years old in good health and CMV-seropositive. The chain carries TRBV5-6 and TRBJ2-7; the match to TRBD1 covers 7 bases. The DNA for the CDR3 is TGTGCCAGCAGCTTGGTACAGGGGAGAGAGCAGTACTTC. Amino acid sequence: CASSLVQGREQYF.